This TCR beta chain was captured by sequencing in a study of regulatory T cells in long-lasting Graves disease. General observations from the study: Among the persistent patients, roughly 2,500 public clonotypes were shared, more than the 950 to 1,000 shared among new patients. Newly diagnosed disease favored TRBV20-1 and TRBJ2-1 over persistent disease. Persistent Graves' patients possessed reduced TCR diversity relative to recently diagnosed ones.

To make TCR beta libraries, researchers used iRepertoire HTBI primers and Arm-PCR of CDR3 regions. A single record per CDR3 protein comes from TCRdb applying MiXCR to the multiplex PCR reads. The sample records 300,000 to 350,000 distinct CDR3 sequences, 20% being singletons. This clonotype came up many times. Its specificity is not known. The time point: persistent/refractory GD, antithyroid drugs over 5 years with positive TRAb. With RNA extracted from PBMCs as input, the TCR library was made. Germline trimming cut 2 bases from V and 5 bases from J; bases unmatched to any gene: 6. The CDR3 is 15 amino acids.

This chain connects TRBV12-3 or TRBV12-4 to TRBJ2-7; 10 positions agree with TRBD2. The specimen was peripheral blood mononuclear cells (PBMCs), collected when the disease was refractory, from a patient treated with antithyroid drugs. The receptor was isolated from a female donor with Graves disease. This CDR3 is CASSLLLAGSHEQYF. DNA for the CDR3: TGTGCCAGCAGTTTATTACTAGCGGGAAGTCACGAGCAGTACTTC.